This T cell receptor beta chain was found in a study of PD-L1 blockade in urothelial cancer. Time point denoted: peripheral blood 6 weeks after treatment start. Only in-frame clones appear in the TCRdb table, and some are missing; sequencing was by immunoSEQ multiplex PCR. The repertoire includes approximately 40,000 clones, about 86% of them detected once, and roughly a quarter sits in the top ten. This material consisted of PBMCs, taken around atezolizumab (anti-PD-L1) treatment. The sequence derives from a man aged 55 to 70 with urothelial cancer.

The CDR3 nucleotides read TGTGCCAGCTCACCCCGAGAGGGTTTTGGCGCCAAAAACATTCAGTACTTC. It encodes CASSPREGFGAKNIQYF. The chain joins TRBV18 to TRBJ2-4; possible D gene TRBD2, 5 bases. CDR3 size: 17 residues. The ends were cut back, 3 bases at V and 1 base at J, with 16 bases in the middle. Germline CDR1 is KGHSH and CDR2 is LQKENI. The full variable domain, with the rest looked up from reference TRBV18 and TRBJ2-4, is NAGVMQNPRHLVRRRGQEARLRCSPMKGHSHVYWYRQLPEEGLKFMVYLQKENIIDESGMPKERFSAEFPKEGPSILRIQQVVRGDSAAYFCASSPREGFGAKNIQYFGAGTRLSVL.